This TCR beta chain came from a study of CD8 T cells in Susac syndrome. Random hexamers were used to reverse transcribe 0.5 to 1 ug of RNA. The TCR beta CDR3 was amplified by immunoSEQ multiplex PCR across 54 Vbeta, 13 Jbeta. Via MiXCR, TCRdb re-called the immunoSEQ multiplex PCR reads, giving one row per CDR3 protein. In the table there are 160,000 or so distinct CDR3 sequences, about 90% of which are singletons. CDR1 and CDR2 from the germline V gene are MNHNY and SVGAGI (reference sequence). This CDR3 region has 15 residues. Trimming removed 8 bases from V and 0 bases from J, with 13 bases in between.

The source is a human donor in good health. What was sequenced was CD4+ T cells from PBMCs. The chain has TRBV6-6 and TRBJ2-2, with D perhaps TRBD1 (5 bases). The CDR3 nucleotides read TGTGCCAGCGTGTCAGGGCAGTCGAACACCGGGGAGCTGTTTTTT. This gives the protein CASVSGQSNTGELFF.